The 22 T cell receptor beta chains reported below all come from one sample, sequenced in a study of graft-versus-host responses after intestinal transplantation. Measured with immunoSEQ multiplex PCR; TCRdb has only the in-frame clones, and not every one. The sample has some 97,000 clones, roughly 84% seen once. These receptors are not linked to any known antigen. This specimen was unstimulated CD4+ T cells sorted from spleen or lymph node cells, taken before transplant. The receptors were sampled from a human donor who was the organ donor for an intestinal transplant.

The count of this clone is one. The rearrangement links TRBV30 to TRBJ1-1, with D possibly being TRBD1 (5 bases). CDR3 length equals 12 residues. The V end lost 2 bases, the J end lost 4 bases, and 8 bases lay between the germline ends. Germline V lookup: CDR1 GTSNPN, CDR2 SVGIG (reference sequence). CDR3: CAWSRGGTEAFF. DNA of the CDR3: TGTGCCTGGAGTAGGGGCGGCACTGAAGCTTTCTTT.

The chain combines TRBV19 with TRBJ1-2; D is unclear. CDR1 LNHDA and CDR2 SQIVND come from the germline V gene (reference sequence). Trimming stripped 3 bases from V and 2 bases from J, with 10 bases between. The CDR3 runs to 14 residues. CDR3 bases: TGTGCCAGTAGTATCCCAGCAGAGAACTATGGCTACACCTTC. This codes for CASSIPAENYGYTF.

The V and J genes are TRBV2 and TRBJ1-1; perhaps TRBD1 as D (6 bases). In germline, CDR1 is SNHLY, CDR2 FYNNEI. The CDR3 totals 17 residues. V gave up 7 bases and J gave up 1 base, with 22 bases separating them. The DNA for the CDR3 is TGTGCCAGCATGTCTGTCGTGTTTCGGACAGAGAACACTGAAGCTTTCTTT. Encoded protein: CASMSVVFRTENTEAFF.

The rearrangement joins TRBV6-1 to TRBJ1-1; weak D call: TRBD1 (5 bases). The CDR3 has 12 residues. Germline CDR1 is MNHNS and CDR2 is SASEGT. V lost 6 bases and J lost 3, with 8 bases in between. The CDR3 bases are TGTGCCAGCAGCTTCAGGGACACTGAAGCTTTCTTT. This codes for CASSFRDTEAFF.

CDR3 residues: CASSQAGDGELFF. Here the CDR3 DNA reads TGTGCCAGCAGCCAAGCAGGGGACGGGGAGCTGTTTTTT. The V gene is TRBV11-3, the J gene TRBJ2-2; D is possibly TRBD1 (6 bases). The CDR3 totals 13 residues. Germline assignment: CDR1 SGHNT and CDR2 YENEEA. The germline V and J ends were trimmed by 5 bases and 7 bases, with 11 bases remaining between them.

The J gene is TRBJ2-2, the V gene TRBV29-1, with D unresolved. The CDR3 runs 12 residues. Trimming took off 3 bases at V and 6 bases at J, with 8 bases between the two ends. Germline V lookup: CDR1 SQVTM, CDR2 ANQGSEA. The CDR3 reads CSVDNYAGELFF. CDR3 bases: TGCAGCGTTGATAACTATGCCGGGGAGCTGTTTTTT.

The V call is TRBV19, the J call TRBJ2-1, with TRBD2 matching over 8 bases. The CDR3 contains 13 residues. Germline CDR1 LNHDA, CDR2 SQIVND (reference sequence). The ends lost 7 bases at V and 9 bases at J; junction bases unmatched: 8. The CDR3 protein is CASTGAGGSEQFF. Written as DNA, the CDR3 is TGTGCCAGTACGGGGGCGGGGGGCAGTGAGCAGTTCTTC. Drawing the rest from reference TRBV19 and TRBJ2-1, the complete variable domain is DGGITQSPKYLFRKEGQNVTLSCEQNLNHDAMYWYRQDPGQGLRLIYYSQIVNDFQKGDIAEGYSVSREKKESFPLTVTSAQKNPTAFYLCASTGAGGSEQFFGPGTRLTVL.

The CDR3 sequence is CASSSWTVNTEAFF. CDR3 bases: TGTGCCAGCAGCTCTTGGACCGTGAACACTGAAGCTTTCTTT. V and J are TRBV5-4 and TRBJ1-1; no reliable D call. The CDR3 spans 14 residues. Trimming took off 3 bases at V and 0 bases at J, with 9 bases between the two ends. The germline CDR1 and CDR2 sequences are SGHNT and YYREEE (reference sequence).

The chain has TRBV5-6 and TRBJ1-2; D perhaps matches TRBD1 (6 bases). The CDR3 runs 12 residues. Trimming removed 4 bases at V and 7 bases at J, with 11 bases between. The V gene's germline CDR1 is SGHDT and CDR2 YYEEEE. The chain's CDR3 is CASSPGAGGYTF. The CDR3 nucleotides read TGTGCCAGCAGCCCGGGGGCGGGTGGCTACACCTTC.

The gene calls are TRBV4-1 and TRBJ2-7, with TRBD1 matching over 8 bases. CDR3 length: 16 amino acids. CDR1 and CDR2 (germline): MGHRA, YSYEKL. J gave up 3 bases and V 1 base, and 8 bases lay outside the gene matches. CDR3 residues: CASSQGGTGRSYEQYF. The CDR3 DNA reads TGCGCCAGCAGCCAAGGGGGGACAGGACGAAGCTACGAGCAGTACTTC.

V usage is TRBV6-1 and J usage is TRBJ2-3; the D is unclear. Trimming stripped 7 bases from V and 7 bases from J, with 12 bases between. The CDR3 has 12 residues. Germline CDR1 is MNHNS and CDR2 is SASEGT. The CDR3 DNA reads TGTGCCAGCACGGTGGGCCCATATACGCAGTATTTT. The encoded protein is CASTVGPYTQYF.

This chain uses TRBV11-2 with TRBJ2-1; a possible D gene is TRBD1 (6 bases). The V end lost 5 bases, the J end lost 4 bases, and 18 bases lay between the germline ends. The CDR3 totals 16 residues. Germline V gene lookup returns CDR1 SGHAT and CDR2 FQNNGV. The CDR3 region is CASSVSGGLVYNEQFF. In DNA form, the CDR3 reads TGTGCCAGCAGCGTCTCTGGGGGCCTGGTTTACAATGAGCAGTTCTTC.

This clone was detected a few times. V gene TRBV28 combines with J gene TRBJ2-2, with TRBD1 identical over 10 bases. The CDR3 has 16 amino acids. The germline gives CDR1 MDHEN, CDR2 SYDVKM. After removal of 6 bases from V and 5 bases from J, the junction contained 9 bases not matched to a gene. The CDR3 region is CASRDWTGGKTGELFF. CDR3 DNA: TGTGCCAGCAGGGATTGGACAGGGGGAAAAACCGGGGAGCTGTTTTTT.

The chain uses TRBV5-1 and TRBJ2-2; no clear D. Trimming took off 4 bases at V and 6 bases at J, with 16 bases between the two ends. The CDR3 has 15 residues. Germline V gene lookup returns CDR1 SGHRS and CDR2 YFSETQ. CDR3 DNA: TGCGCCAGCAGCATAGATAGCCTCGCCGCCGGGGAGCTGTTTTTT. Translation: CASSIDSLAAGELFF.

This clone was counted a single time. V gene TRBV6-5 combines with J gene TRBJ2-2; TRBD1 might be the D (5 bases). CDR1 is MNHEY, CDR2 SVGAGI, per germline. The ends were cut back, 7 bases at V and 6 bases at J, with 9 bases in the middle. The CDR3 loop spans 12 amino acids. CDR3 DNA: TGTGCCAGCACCAGGGTTCCCGGGGAGCTGTTTTTT. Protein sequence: CASTRVPGELFF.

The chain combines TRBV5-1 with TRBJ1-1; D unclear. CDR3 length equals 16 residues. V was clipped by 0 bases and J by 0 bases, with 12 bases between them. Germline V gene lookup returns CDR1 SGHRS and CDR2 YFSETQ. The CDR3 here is CASSLERAFMNTEAFF. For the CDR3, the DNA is TGCGCCAGCAGCTTGGAGAGGGCCTTTATGAACACTGAAGCTTTCTTT.

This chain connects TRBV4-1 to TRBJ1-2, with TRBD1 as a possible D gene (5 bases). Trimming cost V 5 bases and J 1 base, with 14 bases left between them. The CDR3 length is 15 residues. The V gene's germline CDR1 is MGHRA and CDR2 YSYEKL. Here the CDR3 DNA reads TGCGCCAGCAGCGCCGAGGGGCAGAGTAACTATGGCTACACCTTC. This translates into CASSAEGQSNYGYTF.

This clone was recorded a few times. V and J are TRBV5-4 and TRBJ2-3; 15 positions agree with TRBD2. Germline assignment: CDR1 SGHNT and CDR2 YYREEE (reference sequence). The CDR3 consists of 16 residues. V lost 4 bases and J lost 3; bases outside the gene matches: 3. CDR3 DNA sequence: TGTGCCAGCAGCGTCGGGACTAGCGGGGGGACAGATACGCAGTATTTT. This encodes CASSVGTSGGTDTQYF. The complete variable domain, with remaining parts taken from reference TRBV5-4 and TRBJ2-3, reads ETGVTQSPTHLIKTRGQQVTLRCSSQSGHNTVSWYQQALGQGPQFIFQYYREEENGRGNFPPRFSGLQFPNYSSELNVNALELDDSALYLCASSVGTSGGTDTQYFGPGTRLTVL.

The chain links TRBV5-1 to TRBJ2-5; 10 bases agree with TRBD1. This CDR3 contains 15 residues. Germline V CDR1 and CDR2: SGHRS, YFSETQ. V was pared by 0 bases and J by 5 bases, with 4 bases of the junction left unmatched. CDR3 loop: CASSLEGQGLETQYF. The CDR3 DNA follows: TGCGCCAGCAGCTTGGAGGGACAGGGGCTGGAGACCCAGTACTTC.

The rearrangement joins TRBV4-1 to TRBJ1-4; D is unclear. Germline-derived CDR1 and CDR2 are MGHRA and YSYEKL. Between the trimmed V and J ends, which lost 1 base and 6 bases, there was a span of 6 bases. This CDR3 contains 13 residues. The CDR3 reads CASSQVSYEKLFF. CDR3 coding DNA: TGCGCCAGCAGCCAAGTCTCCTATGAAAAACTGTTTTTT.

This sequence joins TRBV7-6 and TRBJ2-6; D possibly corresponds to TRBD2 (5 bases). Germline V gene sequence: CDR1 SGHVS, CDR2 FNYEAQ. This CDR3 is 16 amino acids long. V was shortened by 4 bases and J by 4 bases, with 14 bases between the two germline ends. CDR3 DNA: TGTGCCAGCAGCTCGGCCGGAGGTTCAGGGGCCAACGTCCTGACTTTC. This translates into CASSSAGGSGANVLTF.

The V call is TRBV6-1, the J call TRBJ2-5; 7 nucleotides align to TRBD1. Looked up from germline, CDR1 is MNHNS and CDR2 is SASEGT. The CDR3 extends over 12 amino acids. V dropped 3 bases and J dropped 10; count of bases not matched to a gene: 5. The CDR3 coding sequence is TGTGCCAGCAGTGATATCAGGGGGAACCAGTACTTC. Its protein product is CASSDIRGNQYF.